These 27 T cell receptor beta chains originate from one sample sequenced in a study of response to subunit inactivated influenza vaccine. TCRdb re-called the RT-PCR reads with MiXCR, one entry per CDR3 protein. The sample comprises 160,000 or so distinct CDR3 sequences, approximately 10% of which are singletons, and around 11% rests with the top ten. The material was non-naive T cells sorted from PBMCs, obtained about 40 days after vaccination. The receptors stem from a man aged 50-59 years who received an inactivated influenza vaccine.

This clonotype was picked up a small number of times. This sequence joins TRBV7-6 and TRBJ2-1; D is ambiguous. The V gene's germline CDR1 is SGHVS and CDR2 FNYEAQ. The CDR3 runs 13 residues. Between the trimmed V and J ends, which lost 2 bases and 11 bases, there was a span of 13 bases. The CDR3 reads CASSLIRSDKQFF. DNA for the CDR3: TGTGCCAGCAGCTTAATCCGGTCCGATAAGCAGTTCTTC.

This clonotype was seen at least ten times. The chain recombines TRBV12-3 or TRBV12-4 with TRBJ2-5, with D possibly being TRBD2 (6 bases). With 3 bases removed from V and 9 bases from J, the gap between germline ends came to 14 bases. This CDR3 is 13 amino acids long. DNA for the CDR3: TGTGCCAGCAGTTTTCAACGGCCGGGGGCCCAGTACTTC. It specifies CASSFQRPGAQYF.

On this clonotype itself: One junction end does not reproduce the germline sequence, and a read error may be involved. The V call is TRBV19, the J call TRBJ2-1; D is possibly TRBD2 (6 bases). The CDR3 has 16 amino acids. Germline CDR1 is LNHDA and CDR2 is SQIVND (reference sequence). In DNA form, the CDR3 reads TGTGCCAGTACTGAGTCCGGGCCCCGGGGGAAAGTGGAGCGGTTCTTC. This translates into CASTESGPRGKVERFF.

This clonotype was counted between two and nine times. V usage is TRBV7-2 and J usage is TRBJ2-2, with 8 bases identical to TRBD2. Trimming removed 3 bases from V and 6 bases from J; junction bases left unmatched: 0. CDR3 size: 13 residues. The germline gives CDR1 SGHTA, CDR2 FQGNSA. CDR3 nucleotides: TGTGCCAGCAGCTTCGGGGGGGCCGGGGAGCTGTTTTTT. Its translation is CASSFGGAGELFF.

The rearrangement joins TRBV11-2 to TRBJ1-1, with D possibly being TRBD1 (5 bases). This CDR3 has 15 residues. V was clipped by 5 bases and J by 4 bases, with 17 bases between them. From germline, CDR1 is SGHAT and CDR2 FQNNGV. CDR3 region: CASSPDGGVSTEAFF. The CDR3 bases are TGTGCCAGCAGCCCGGACGGGGGAGTATCCACTGAAGCTTTCTTT.

The V and J genes are TRBV25-1 and TRBJ2-6; a weak D match, TRBD1 (5 bases). Trimming took 1 base from V and 0 from J, leaving 13 bases between them. This CDR3 contains 18 residues. From germline, CDR1 is MGHDK and CDR2 SYGVNS. CDR3 DNA sequence: TGTGCCAGCAGTGAATGGGGCAGGGCCGCCTCTGGGGCCAACGTCCTGACTTTC. It is translated as CASSEWGRAASGANVLTF. The full variable domain, its missing parts supplied by reference TRBV25-1 and TRBJ2-6, is EADIYQTPRYLVIGTGKKITLECSQTMGHDKMYWYQQDPGMELHLIHYSYGVNSTEKGDLSSESTVSRIRTEHFPLTLESARPSHTSQYLCASSEWGRAASGANVLTFGAGSRLTVL.

This clonotype was observed a few times. The V and J genes are TRBV11-3 and TRBJ2-2; D is ambiguous. V lost 2 bases and J lost 4, with 17 bases in between. Germline lookup yields CDR1 SGHNT and CDR2 YENEEA. The length of the CDR3 is 17 residues. The CDR3 sequence: CASSLLSLWRSTGELFF. The CDR3 bases are TGTGCCAGCAGCTTATTGTCCCTGTGGCGGTCCACCGGGGAGCTGTTTTTT.

The V gene is TRBV20-1, the J gene TRBJ2-7; D is ambiguous. V lost 1 base and J lost 4, with 11 bases in between. CDR3 length: 13 amino acids. In germline, CDR1 is DFQATT, CDR2 SNEGSKA (reference sequence). The CDR3 sequence is CSARAFTTYEQYF. The CDR3 nucleotides read TGCAGTGCTAGAGCGTTCACTACTTACGAGCAGTACTTC.

The table lists this clonotype with many counts. Here the CDR3 reads CAIRATEGEAFF. CDR3 DNA sequence: TGTGCCATCAGAGCCACCGAAGGTGAAGCTTTCTTT. The chain carries TRBV10-3 and TRBJ1-1; D gene unclear. Between the trimmed V and J ends, which lost 6 bases and 7 bases, there was a span of 12 bases. The CDR3 extends over 12 amino acids. Germline V gene data show CDR1 as ENHRY and CDR2 as SYGVKD.

The chain's CDR3 is CASNGQMNTEAFF. The DNA for the CDR3 is TGTGCCAGTAACGGACAGATGAACACTGAAGCTTTCTTT. The J gene is TRBJ1-1, the V gene TRBV5-5; D perhaps matches TRBD1 (6 bases). V was trimmed by 8 bases and J by 0 bases, leaving 11 bases between them. This CDR3 spans 13 amino acids. Germline CDR1 is SGHKS and CDR2 is YYEKEE (reference sequence).

This clonotype was seen repeatedly, ten times or more. This chain links TRBV5-1 with TRBJ1-1, with 11 bases matching TRBD1. The junction had 6 bases not matched to a gene; V was cut back by 4 bases and J by 1 base. The CDR3 has 16 residues. Germline CDR1 reads SGHRS; CDR2 reads YFSETQ. The CDR3 nucleotides read TGCGCCAGCAGCCAGGGACAGGGGGGGCGGAACACTGAAGCTTTCTTT. Protein: CASSQGQGGRNTEAFF.

In its sample, this clonotype was seen a few times. The V gene is TRBV28, the J gene TRBJ2-1; D gene ambiguous. Germline V gene sequence: CDR1 MDHEN, CDR2 SYDVKM. CDR3 length equals 16 residues. The V and J ends lost 3 bases and 3 bases respectively, with 15 bases between them. The CDR3 reads CASSFGLAEFYNEQFF. The CDR3 nucleotides read TGTGCCAGCAGTTTTGGGTTGGCGGAATTCTACAATGAGCAGTTCTTC.

Here the CDR3 reads CASSPAGTYTGELFF. The CDR3 DNA reads as TGTGCCAGCAGCCCCGCCGGGACCTACACCGGGGAGCTGTTTTTT. V is TRBV5-6 and J is TRBJ2-2; D tentatively reads TRBD1 or TRBD2 (5 bases each). The germline V gene encodes CDR1 SGHDT and CDR2 YYEEEE. The length of the CDR3 is 15 residues. Trimming took off 4 bases at V and 3 bases at J, with 13 bases between the two ends.

This clonotype was observed a few times. This chain connects TRBV20-1 to TRBJ2-3; 10 bases align to TRBD2. The CDR3 sequence is 14 residues long. With 3 bases clipped from V and 4 bases from J, the junction kept 4 bases outside the gene matches. Germline V lookup: CDR1 DFQATT, CDR2 SNEGSKA (reference sequence). The CDR3 protein is CSARGLANADTQYF. Written as DNA, the CDR3 is TGCAGTGCTAGGGGACTAGCGAACGCAGATACGCAGTATTTT.

The chain recombines TRBV6-6 with TRBJ2-7; perhaps D is TRBD1 or TRBD2 (5 bases each). V lost 8 bases and J 1 base, leaving 12 bases between the germline ends. Germline CDR1 and CDR2: MNHNY and SVGAGI (reference sequence). The CDR3 consists of 13 residues. The CDR3 loop reads CASVWDGSYEQYF. In DNA, the CDR3 is TGTGCCAGCGTGTGGGACGGATCCTACGAGCAGTACTTC.

This clonotype was observed at least ten times. This chain connects TRBV3-1 to TRBJ2-2, with no clear D. V was pared by 1 base and J by 6 bases, with 18 bases between. The CDR3 contains 17 residues. Germline values: CDR1 LGHDT, CDR2 YNNKEL (reference sequence). For the CDR3, the DNA is TGTGCCAGCAGCCAAGTTCAACTTAGGTGGAGTCCCGGGGAGCTGTTTTTT. This gives the protein CASSQVQLRWSPGELFF. Drawing the rest from reference TRBV3-1 and TRBJ2-2, the complete variable domain is DTAVSQTPKYLVTQMGNDKSIKCEQNLGHDTMYWYKQDSKKFLKIMFSYNNKELIINETVPNRFSPKSPDKAHLNLHINSLELGDSAVYFCASSQVQLRWSPGELFFGEGSRLTVL.

This clonotype was recorded many times. The rearrangement uses TRBV7-6 and TRBJ2-3; 7 nucleotides align to TRBD2. CDR1 and CDR2 from the germline V gene are SGHVS and FNYEAQ. The CDR3 extends over 16 amino acids. V lost 0 bases and J lost 0; bases outside the gene matches: 3. Here the CDR3 reads CASSLAAGASTDTQYF. DNA for the CDR3: TGTGCCAGCAGCTTAGCGGCGGGAGCTAGCACAGATACGCAGTATTTT.

This clonotype was counted only a few times. The CDR3 region has the DNA TGCGCCAGCAGCCAAGAGCTGGGACTGGGTGAGCAGTTCTTC. The encoded protein is CASSQELGLGEQFF. This sequence joins TRBV4-3 and TRBJ2-1; TRBD2 is a possible D gene (6 bases). Germline V gene sequence: CDR1 LGHNA, CDR2 YSLEER. The CDR3 covers 14 residues. V was clipped by 0 bases and J by 9 bases, with 12 bases between them.

This clonotype appeared many times. J is TRBJ2-1 and V is TRBV10-3; D gene ambiguous. The CDR3 consists of 17 residues. Germline CDR1 ENHRY, CDR2 SYGVKD. V was cut by 0 bases and J by 0 bases, with 12 bases left in between. The CDR3 DNA follows: TGTGCCATCAGTGAGTCTTGGGCAGCTAGCTCCTACAATGAGCAGTTCTTC. It yields the protein CAISESWAASSYNEQFF.

This clonotype has at least ten counts. The V and J genes are TRBV7-2 and TRBJ2-3, with 7 bases matching TRBD2. Germline V gives CDR1 SGHTA, CDR2 FQGNSA. The CDR3 is 17 residues long. Germline trimming cut 0 bases from V and 2 bases from J; bases unmatched to any gene: 8. The chain's CDR3 is CASSLAHGRTLTDTQYF. Here the CDR3 DNA reads TGTGCCAGCAGCTTAGCGCACGGGAGGACCCTCACAGATACGCAGTATTTT.

With regard to this clonotype: An end of the junction differs from the germline gene, which may be a read error. The V call is TRBV10-2, the J call TRBJ2-4; D call uncertain. Germline values: CDR1 WSHSY, CDR2 SAAADI. The CDR3 consists of 16 residues. CDR3 in amino acids: CACSDDTRLAKNIQYF. CDR3 DNA sequence: TGCGCCTGCAGTGACGACACCCGGTTAGCCAAAAACATTCAGTACTTC.

The genes are TRBV6-1 and TRBJ1-1; a possible D gene is TRBD1 (5 bases). Germline assignment: CDR1 MNHNS and CDR2 SASEGT. The CDR3 sequence is 12 residues long. V gave up 11 bases and J gave up 5 bases, with 15 bases separating them. The CDR3 reads CAWGEGYTEAFF. In nucleotides, the CDR3 is TGTGCCTGGGGGGAGGGGTATACTGAAGCTTTCTTT.

V usage is TRBV3-1 and J usage is TRBJ1-4; D not resolved. V gave up 2 bases and J gave up 0 bases, with 10 bases separating them. Germline values: CDR1 LGHDT, CDR2 YNNKEL (reference sequence). This CDR3 has 16 amino acids. The CDR3 spells CASSQRGEATNEKLFF. CDR3 nucleotide sequence: TGTGCCAGCAGCCAACGAGGAGAGGCAACTAATGAAAAACTGTTTTTT.

V gene TRBV20-1 combines with J gene TRBJ2-5; D ambiguous. The CDR3 length is 13 residues. Germline lookup yields CDR1 DFQATT and CDR2 SNEGSKA (reference sequence). Trimming left V 2 bases short and J 2 bases short, with 9 bases between. CDR3 nucleotides: TGCAGTGCTAGACAGGACCCACAAGAGACCCAGTACTTC. Residues: CSARQDPQETQYF.

This clonotype has more than one count but fewer than ten. This chain uses TRBV14 with TRBJ2-2, with 10 bases aligning to TRBD1. Germline loops: CDR1 SGHDN, CDR2 FVKESK. This CDR3 comprises 16 residues. J lost 2 bases, V lost 5 bases, and 5 bases had no gene match. CDR3 amino acids: CASSTWDRGNTGELFF. DNA for the CDR3: TGTGCCAGCAGCACCTGGGACAGGGGTAACACCGGGGAGCTGTTTTTT.

The chain combines TRBV20-1 with TRBJ2-7, with TRBD1 matching 9 bases. Germline loops: CDR1 DFQATT, CDR2 SNEGSKA (reference sequence). Trimming cost V 6 bases and J 7 bases; bases outside gene matches: 13. This CDR3 has 14 amino acids. The CDR3 DNA is TGCAGTGCCACTGACAGGGGGTCGGTTGGGGAGCAGTACTTC. Translation: CSATDRGSVGEQYF.

This clonotype was seen ten or more times. The rearrangement joins TRBV18 to TRBJ1-5, with TRBD1 matching over 11 bases. V was pared by 5 bases and J by 7 bases, with 4 bases of the junction left unmatched. The CDR3 totals 14 residues. CDR1 is KGHSH, CDR2 LQKENI, per germline. CDR3 sequence (DNA): TGTGCCAGCTCAGGACAGGGGGCAGAGCAGCCCCAGCATTTT. Amino acids: CASSGQGAEQPQHF. Full variable domain (missing parts from reference TRBV18 and TRBJ1-5): NAGVMQNPRHLVRRRGQEARLRCSPMKGHSHVYWYRQLPEEGLKFMVYLQKENIIDESGMPKERFSAEFPKEGPSILRIQQVVRGDSAAYFCASSGQGAEQPQHFGDGTRLSIL.